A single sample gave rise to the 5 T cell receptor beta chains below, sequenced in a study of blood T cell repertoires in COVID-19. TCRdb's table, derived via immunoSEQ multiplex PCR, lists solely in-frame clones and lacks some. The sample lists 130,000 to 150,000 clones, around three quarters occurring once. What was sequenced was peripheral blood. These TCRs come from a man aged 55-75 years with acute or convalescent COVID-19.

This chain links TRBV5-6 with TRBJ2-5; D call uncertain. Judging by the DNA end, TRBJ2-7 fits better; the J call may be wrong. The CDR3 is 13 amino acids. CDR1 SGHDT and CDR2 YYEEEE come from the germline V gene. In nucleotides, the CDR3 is TGTGCCAGCCTTTTGCGTAGTACCTACGAGCAGTACTTC. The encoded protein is CASLLRSTYEQYF.

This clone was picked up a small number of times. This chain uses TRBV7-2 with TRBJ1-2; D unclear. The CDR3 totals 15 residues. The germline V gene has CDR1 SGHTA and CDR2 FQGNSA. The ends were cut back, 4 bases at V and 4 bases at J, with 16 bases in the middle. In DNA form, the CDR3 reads TGTGCCAGCAGCTCCTCGGGGTCCTCTTCCTATGGCTACACCTTC. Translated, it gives CASSSSGSSSYGYTF.

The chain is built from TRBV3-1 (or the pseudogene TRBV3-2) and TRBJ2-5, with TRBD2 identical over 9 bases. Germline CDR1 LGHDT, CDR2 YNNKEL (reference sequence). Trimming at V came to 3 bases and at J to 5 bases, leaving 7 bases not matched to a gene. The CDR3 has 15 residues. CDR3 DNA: TGTGCCAGCAGCCATGGTAGCGGGAGCGAGGAGACCCAGTACTTC. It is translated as CASSHGSGSEETQYF.

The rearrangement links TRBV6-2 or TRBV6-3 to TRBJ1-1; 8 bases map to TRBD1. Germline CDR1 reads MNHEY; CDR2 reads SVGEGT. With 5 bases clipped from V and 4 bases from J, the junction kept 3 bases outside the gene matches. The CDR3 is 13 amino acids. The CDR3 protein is CASSPGGPTEAFF. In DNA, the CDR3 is TGTGCCAGCAGTCCAGGGGGCCCCACTGAAGCTTTCTTT.

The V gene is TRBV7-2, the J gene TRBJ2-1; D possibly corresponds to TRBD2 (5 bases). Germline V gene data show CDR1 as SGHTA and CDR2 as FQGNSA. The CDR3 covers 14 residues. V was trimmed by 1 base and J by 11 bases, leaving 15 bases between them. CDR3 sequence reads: CASSLGGVPPQQFF. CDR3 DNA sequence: TGTGCCAGCAGCTTAGGGGGAGTCCCCCCGCAGCAGTTCTTC.